Listed below are T cell receptor beta chains from one sample, sequenced in a study of blood T cells in healthy people across ages. TCRdb called the 5' RACE reads again in MiXCR, with one record for every CDR3 protein. The sample lists some 1.7 million distinct CDR3 sequences; about 30% were seen once. Sequencing was done on a sample of blood. Receptors originate from a woman in her thirties in good health. Each CDR3 is given with its conserved first and last residue. The order of the fields is V gene, J gene, CDR3 protein.

TRBV20-1	TRBJ1-4	CSAKGTMYGNEKLFF
TRBV7-9	TRBJ1-4	CASSLGLGAEEKLFF
TRBV3-1	TRBJ2-6	CASSTGTGTFPGANVLTF
TRBV12-5	TRBJ2-1	CASGPGTSGRDYNEQFF
TRBV7-9	TRBJ2-5	CASRRDYGETQYF
TRBV27	TRBJ2-7	CASRPTSGGIYEQYF
TRBV7-6	TRBJ2-4	CASSLDRWSGENIQYF
TRBV12-3/TRBV12-4	TRBJ2-7	CVSSFGQSANEQYF
TRBV5-5	TRBJ2-1	CASSWGGLAGNEQFF
TRBV20-1	TRBJ2-1	CSAGQAGSSYNEQFF
TRBV2	TRBJ2-5	CASSEDRGGGWEQYF
TRBV12-5	TRBJ2-7	CASGLPRQGVYEQYF
TRBV12-3/TRBV12-4	TRBJ1-2	CASSLNFAQGARSYGYTF
TRBV7-6	TRBJ1-2	CASSGSGEYGYTF
TRBV25-1	TRBJ1-4	CASSEWGEREKLFF
TRBV29-1	TRBJ2-3	CSVEGSGTDTQYF